This T cell receptor (beta chain) appears in the sequencing data of a study of T cells after yellow fever vaccination (dated by TCRdb to the late 2010s). Looking at the study overall: The SMART-Seq v4 Ultra Low Input RNA kit was used to prepare libraries from fractions with low cell numbers. To follow T-cell clones before and after primary and booster YFV17D yellow fever vaccination, bulk TCR alpha and beta repertoires were sequenced over time. Two healthy male donors, one aged 18 to 30 and one aged 30 to 40 years, made up the cohort. Blood was drawn at multiple timepoints before and after primary and secondary immunization, with bulk PBMC replicates and cell subsets isolated. The full study reports these points: Because abundant contaminating clonotypes from the bulk population could be contained in FACS-sorted repertoires, computational filtering was required. Most clones expanded after primary vaccination were re-detected after the booster (almost 97% of CD4 and about nine tenths of CD8), suggesting broad memory maintenance. Compared with the primary T-cell response, the secondary T-cell response was weaker but faster, peaking on day 5 rather than day 15. A small share of clonotypes occurred in both CD4 and CD8 compartments, likely arising from convergent recombination. Because the study included only a couple of donors, the extent to which the findings can be generalized is limited.

This sample's treatment or condition label indicates: live attenuated yellow fever vaccine strain. PBMCs were isolated from peripheral blood using a standard Ficoll-Paque protocol. CD4 and CD8 T-cell fractions were isolated with Dynabeads CD4 and CD8 positive selection kits. TriZol was used to extract RNA from bulk PBMCs, from CD4 and CD8 fractions, and from dextramer-positive and dextramer-negative fractions. From the cysteine through the phenylalanine, the CDR3 covers 15 amino acids. Solely the CDR3 DNA is kept, with 45 bases framed from the first base. Unmatched junction bases come to 4, with V trimmed by 1 base and J by 4 bases. From the germline V gene, CDR1 is SGHVS and CDR2 is FQNEAQ. This clonotype appeared a few times. The clone's antigen remains unknown. No base quality information exists; no much larger clone differs at one position. TCRdb records Illumina NovaSeq 6000 as the sequencer. Synthesis of TCR cDNA relied on 5'RACE template switching, a step that introduced a universal primer site along with unique molecular identifiers. Priming for cDNA synthesis came from both the TCR alpha and TCR beta constant segments. Library amplification used two PCR steps, and the second PCR step added sample barcodes and sequencing adapters. Sequencing of libraries was performed on Illumina HiSeq 2500 (2x100 bp) or NovaSeq (2x150 bp). Per the original workflow: MIGEC handled demultiplexing of reads and collapsing into UMI consensus sequences, while MiXCR performed V(D)J alignment. Clonotypes responding to the vaccine were identified with edgeR on replicate PBMC samples, with the criteria of FDR below 0.01 and a log2 fold change above 5 up to day 15. Bulk clonotypes were assigned CD4 or CD8 identity according to which sequenced CD4 or CD8 repertoire held them at higher abundance. The public reads were quality trimmed at Q25 with fastp and then assembled into clones with MiXCR by TCRdb, keeping productive beta chains. Each CDR3 protein appears once, grouped with its most common genes and DNA. The V and J calls were determined by TCRdb, not by the authors. The sample contains a few hundred thousand distinct CDR3 sequences, around 4.9% of them found a single time. The ten largest account for roughly 3% of the sample.

The V gene is TRBV7-8 and the J gene is TRBJ2-7, with 10 junctional bases fitting TRBD2. This clonotype originated in a man aged 18 to 30 who received the YFV17D yellow fever vaccine. The source material was CD4+ T cells sorted from PBMCs, sampled on the day of the yellow fever booster vaccination. The DNA reads as follows: TGTGCCAGCAGCTTAGAGAGCGGGGGGGCTTACGAGCAGTACTTC. Its product reads: CASSLESGGAYEQYF.